The rows below give T cell receptor beta chains drawn from one sample of a study of tumor-infiltrating lymphocytes in primary liver carcinoma. A single record per CDR3 protein comes from TCRdb applying MiXCR to the multiplex PCR reads. The sample holds 310,000 or so distinct CDR3 sequences, 65% seen once. The sequenced sample consisted of peripheral blood. Source of these receptors: a man in his forties with primary liver carcinoma and hepatitis B virus infection. Both conserved end residues are part of each CDR3. Fields, in order: V gene, J gene, clone size, D gene, CDR3 protein, CDR3 DNA. The D gene is left open where the match is weak. Clone size appears in some rows only: once, few, many, or a class for an expanded clone.

v_call: TRBV11-3
j_call: TRBJ2-7
clone_size: NA
d_call: NA
cdr3_aa: CASSLDPPHEKYF
cdr3_nt: TGTGCCAGCAGCTTAGATCCCCCCCACGAAAAGTACTTC

v_call: TRBV11-2
j_call: TRBJ2-7
clone_size: NA
d_call: NA
cdr3_aa: CASCLSQLFLHEQYF
cdr3_nt: TGTGCCAGCTGCTTATCACAACTCTTCTTGCACGAGCAGTACTTC

v_call: TRBV6-5
j_call: TRBJ1-5
clone_size: many
d_call: NA
cdr3_aa: CASSPIQGFNQPQHF
cdr3_nt: TGTGCCAGCAGCCCTATCCAGGGTTTCAATCAGCCCCAGCATTTT

v_call: TRBV6-5
j_call: TRBJ1-1
clone_size: NA
d_call: NA
cdr3_aa: CASSYAENTGAFF
cdr3_nt: TGTGCCAGTAGCTACGCCGAGAACACTGGAGCTTTCTTT

v_call: TRBV13
j_call: TRBJ1-2
clone_size: many
d_call: TRBD1
cdr3_aa: CASSLGQGNYGYTF
cdr3_nt: TGTGCCAGCAGCCTGGGACAGGGAAATTATGGCTACACCTTC

v_call: TRBV4-1
j_call: TRBJ1-2
clone_size: NA
d_call: NA
cdr3_aa: CASSQQGYDYTF
cdr3_nt: TGCGCCAGCAGCCAACAGGGTTATGACTACACCTTC

v_call: TRBV6-1
j_call: TRBJ2-2
clone_size: many
d_call: TRBD2
cdr3_aa: CASRDGLARTGELFF
cdr3_nt: TGTGCCAGCAGAGACGGACTAGCTAGAACCGGGGAGCTGTTTTTT

v_call: TRBV7-9
j_call: TRBJ1-3
clone_size: NA
d_call: NA
cdr3_aa: CASSFGESGNTIYF
cdr3_nt: TGTGCCAGCAGCTTCGGGGAATCTGGAAACACCATATATTTT

v_call: TRBV5-4
j_call: TRBJ2-1
clone_size: few
d_call: TRBD2
cdr3_aa: CASSSGLAGFDEQFF
cdr3_nt: TGTGCCAGCAGCTCGGGACTAGCGGGCTTCGATGAGCAGTTCTTC

v_call: TRBV6-1
j_call: TRBJ2-1
clone_size: NA
d_call: TRBD2
cdr3_aa: CVSSPRQSGRVQGEQFF
cdr3_nt: TGTGTCAGCAGTCCGCGCCAAAGCGGGAGGGTTCAGGGTGAGCAGTTCTTC

v_call: TRBV4-1
j_call: TRBJ1-1
clone_size: many
d_call: TRBD1
cdr3_aa: CASSQAGQVLTEAFF
cdr3_nt: TGCGCCAGCAGCCAGGCGGGACAGGTTCTTACTGAAGCTTTCTTT

v_call: TRBV30
j_call: TRBJ1-1
clone_size: NA
d_call: NA
cdr3_aa: CAWRASDKAEAFF
cdr3_nt: TGTGCCTGGAGGGCCTCGGATAAGGCTGAAGCTTTCTTT

v_call: TRBV24-1
j_call: TRBJ2-1
clone_size: NA
d_call: TRBD2
cdr3_aa: CATSDFRGENEQFF
cdr3_nt: TGTGCCACCAGTGATTTCCGGGGGGAAAATGAGCAGTTCTTC

v_call: TRBV2
j_call: TRBJ2-3
clone_size: few
d_call: NA
cdr3_aa: CASMITDTQYF
cdr3_nt: TGTGCCAGCATGATCACAGATACGCAGTATTTT

v_call: TRBV29-1
j_call: TRBJ2-7
clone_size: many
d_call: TRBD1
cdr3_aa: CSVKAGTGSYEQYF
cdr3_nt: TGCAGCGTTAAAGCCGGGACAGGGTCCTACGAGCAGTACTTC

v_call: TRBV6-5
j_call: TRBJ2-3
clone_size: NA
d_call: TRBD2
cdr3_aa: CVGTPAGGGTDTQYF
cdr3_nt: TGTGTCGGCACCCCAGCGGGAGGAGGCACAGATACGCAGTATTTT

v_call: TRBV29-1
j_call: TRBJ2-3
clone_size: NA
d_call: NA
cdr3_aa: CSVVPIGGSADTQYF
cdr3_nt: TGCAGCGTTGTCCCTATCGGAGGTAGCGCAGATACGCAGTATTTT

v_call: TRBV6-2/TRBV6-3
j_call: TRBJ2-1
clone_size: many
d_call: TRBD2
cdr3_aa: CASSLGGLAGPYNEQFF
cdr3_nt: TGTGCCAGCAGTTTGGGGGGACTAGCGGGCCCCTACAATGAGCAGTTCTTC

v_call: TRBV6-1
j_call: TRBJ2-2
clone_size: NA
d_call: NA
cdr3_aa: CASSGLASAGELFF
cdr3_nt: TGTGCCAGCAGTGGGCTAGCTAGCGCCGGGGAGCTGTTTTTT

v_call: TRBV12-3/TRBV12-4
j_call: TRBJ1-4
clone_size: few
d_call: NA
cdr3_aa: CASSFRQFNEKLFF
cdr3_nt: TGTGCCAGCAGTTTCAGGCAGTTTAATGAAAAACTGTTTTTT

v_call: TRBV5-1
j_call: TRBJ2-3
clone_size: NA
d_call: NA
cdr3_aa: CASSLAQGTDTQYF
cdr3_nt: TGCGCCAGCAGCTTGGCCCAGGGCACAGATACGCAGTATTTT

v_call: TRBV6-5
j_call: TRBJ1-2
clone_size: NA
d_call: TRBD1
cdr3_aa: CASKKDRGLDGYTF
cdr3_nt: TGTGCCAGCAAGAAGGACAGGGGGCTTGATGGCTACACCTTC

v_call: TRBV28
j_call: TRBJ2-7
clone_size: NA
d_call: TRBD2
cdr3_aa: CASIALAGGFYEQYF
cdr3_nt: TGTGCCAGCATCGCACTAGCGGGAGGATTCTACGAGCAGTACTTC

v_call: TRBV13
j_call: TRBJ2-7
clone_size: NA
d_call: TRBD2
cdr3_aa: CASSTGPWTSVIHEQYF
cdr3_nt: TGTGCCAGCAGCACCGGACCCTGGACTAGCGTAATCCACGAGCAGTACTTC

v_call: TRBV5-6
j_call: TRBJ2-1
clone_size: many
d_call: NA
cdr3_aa: CASQRGNSYNEQFF
cdr3_nt: TGTGCCTCCCAGAGAGGAAACTCCTACAATGAGCAGTTCTTC

v_call: TRBV11-2
j_call: TRBJ1-2
clone_size: NA
d_call: NA
cdr3_aa: CASSLAPEGLAGYNF
cdr3_nt: TGTGCCAGCAGCTTGGCTCCAGAGGGGTTGGCTGGCTACAACTTC

v_call: TRBV4-2
j_call: TRBJ2-7
clone_size: few
d_call: NA
cdr3_aa: CASSQEAHGEQYF
cdr3_nt: TGTGCCAGCAGCCAGGAGGCCCATGGCGAGCAGTACTTC

v_call: TRBV6-1
j_call: TRBJ1-5
clone_size: NA
d_call: TRBD1
cdr3_aa: CASRQTGVNQPQHF
cdr3_nt: TGTGCCAGCAGACAGACAGGGGTCAATCAGCCCCAGCATTTT

v_call: TRBV6-5
j_call: TRBJ2-7
clone_size: few
d_call: NA
cdr3_aa: CASSYRNSASYEQYF
cdr3_nt: TGTGCCAGCAGTTATCGGAATAGCGCGAGCTACGAGCAGTACTTC

v_call: TRBV4-3
j_call: TRBJ2-2
clone_size: NA
d_call: NA
cdr3_aa: CASRQTTGWSIGELFF
cdr3_nt: TGCGCCAGCAGACAAACAACCGGATGGAGCATCGGGGAGCTGTTTTTT

v_call: TRBV18
j_call: TRBJ2-3
clone_size: NA
d_call: NA
cdr3_aa: CASSPRAYTDTQYF
cdr3_nt: TGTGCCAGCTCACCACGGGCCTACACAGATACGCAGTATTTT

v_call: TRBV29-1
j_call: TRBJ2-3
clone_size: NA
d_call: NA
cdr3_aa: CSSGASTDTQYF
cdr3_nt: TGCAGCTCCGGCGCTAGCACAGATACGCAGTATTTT

v_call: TRBV11-2
j_call: TRBJ2-7
clone_size: many
d_call: TRBD2
cdr3_aa: CASSLELSVVGRAYEQYF
cdr3_nt: TGTGCCAGCAGCTTAGAGTTGTCCGTCGTAGGGAGGGCCTACGAGCAGTACTTC

v_call: TRBV11-2
j_call: TRBJ2-5
clone_size: few
d_call: TRBD1
cdr3_aa: CASSRGQGANSAQETQYF
cdr3_nt: TGTGCAAGCAGCCGGGGACAGGGGGCGAATTCCGCGCAAGAGACCCAGTACTTC

v_call: TRBV11-2
j_call: TRBJ2-4
clone_size: NA
d_call: TRBD2
cdr3_aa: CASSPKHAYVTGRNIQYF
cdr3_nt: TGTGCCAGCAGCCCCAAGCACGCCTATGTGACCGGGAGGAACATTCAGTACTTC

v_call: TRBV11-2
j_call: TRBJ2-2
clone_size: NA
d_call: TRBD1
cdr3_aa: CASGRQGAAGVLIF
cdr3_nt: TGTGCCAGCGGAAGACAGGGTGCCGCCGGGGTGCTGATTTTT

v_call: TRBV5-1
j_call: TRBJ2-1
clone_size: few
d_call: NA
cdr3_aa: CASSAGRRSSYNEQFF
cdr3_nt: TGCGCCAGCAGCGCAGGACGGAGGAGCTCCTACAATGAGCAGTTCTTC

v_call: TRBV24-1
j_call: TRBJ1-2
clone_size: NA
d_call: NA
cdr3_aa: CATSAPAAYGYTF
cdr3_nt: TGTGCCACCAGTGCCCCTGCAGCCTATGGCTACACCTTC

v_call: TRBV6-1
j_call: TRBJ2-7
clone_size: once
d_call: TRBD1
cdr3_aa: CACSEDGDRGSYF
cdr3_nt: TGTGCCTGCAGTGAAGATGGGGACAGGGGGTCGTACTTC

v_call: TRBV11-2
j_call: TRBJ2-7
clone_size: once
d_call: TRBD2
cdr3_aa: CASSLALEGGPSEQYF
cdr3_nt: TGTGCCAGCAGCCTAGCTCTAGAGGGAGGGCCCTCCGAGCAGTACTTC

v_call: TRBV6-1
j_call: TRBJ2-5
clone_size: many
d_call: TRBD1
cdr3_aa: CASSHGTGGGQETQYF
cdr3_nt: TGTGCCAGCAGTCACGGGACAGGGGGAGGCCAAGAGACCCAGTACTTC

v_call: TRBV11-2
j_call: TRBJ2-2
clone_size: NA
d_call: NA
cdr3_aa: CASSLLLEGTGELFF
cdr3_nt: TGTGCCAGCAGCCTCTTACTAGAGGGCACCGGGGAGCTGTTTTTT

v_call: TRBV12-3/TRBV12-4
j_call: TRBJ2-1
clone_size: NA
d_call: NA
cdr3_aa: CASSLLPLDSEQFF
cdr3_nt: TGTGCCAGCAGTTTATTACCCCTGGACAGCGAGCAGTTCTTC

v_call: TRBV11-2
j_call: TRBJ2-3
clone_size: NA
d_call: NA
cdr3_aa: CASSFKLGGNTDTQCF
cdr3_nt: TGTGCCAGCAGCTTCAAACTAGGGGGAAACACAGATACGCAGTGTTTT

v_call: TRBV10-3
j_call: TRBJ1-1
clone_size: NA
d_call: NA
cdr3_aa: CVIGGGNTEAIF
cdr3_nt: TGTGTCATTGGAGGGGGGAACACTGAAGCTATCTTT

v_call: TRBV28
j_call: TRBJ2-2
clone_size: NA
d_call: NA
cdr3_aa: CVSSSTAGELFF
cdr3_nt: TGTGTCAGCAGTTCCACGGCCGGGGAGCTGTTTTTT

v_call: TRBV12-3/TRBV12-4
j_call: TRBJ2-5
clone_size: NA
d_call: NA
cdr3_aa: CASGLQETQYF
cdr3_nt: TGTGCCAGCGGCTTGCAAGAGACCCAGTACTTC

v_call: TRBV10-3
j_call: TRBJ2-7
clone_size: once
d_call: NA
cdr3_aa: CAISDHGGGSDDQYF
cdr3_nt: TGTGCCATCAGTGACCACGGAGGAGGGTCGGACGACCAGTACTTC

v_call: TRBV11-2
j_call: TRBJ2-7
clone_size: once
d_call: TRBD1
cdr3_aa: CVSSLDRDSRGEQYF
cdr3_nt: TGTGTCAGCAGCTTAGATAGGGACAGCCGCGGGGAGCAGTACTTC

v_call: TRBV12-3/TRBV12-4
j_call: TRBJ1-6
clone_size: NA
d_call: NA
cdr3_aa: CASSLGGSAYNSPLHF
cdr3_nt: TGTGCCAGCAGTTTAGGAGGGAGCGCCTATAATTCACCCCTCCACTTT